This is a list of T cell receptor beta chains from one sample in a study of cytomegalovirus exposure and HLA in healthy donors. Some clones are missing from TCRdb's copy, which holds only in-frame ones; the method was immunoSEQ multiplex PCR. The profile shows about 130,000 clones, 85% to 90% of them singletons. The sequenced material came from PBMCs. These receptors were obtained from a woman aged 25 to 45 in good health and CMV-seropositive. The conserved cysteine and the conserved F or W are not part of the CDR3 here. Fields, in order: J gene, V gene, CDR3 protein.

J: TRBJ2-7; V: TRBV4-1; CDR3: ASSQDQDRAEEQY
J: TRBJ1-5; V: TRBV28; CDR3: ASYPSGNQPQH
J: TRBJ1-1; V: TRBV5-1; CDR3: ASSWEPNPNTEAF
J: TRBJ2-1; V: TRBV4-1; CDR3: ASSQGQRESNEQF
J: TRBJ1-3; V: TRBV7-8; CDR3: ASSILQGAGSGNTIY
J: TRBJ2-2; V: TRBV11-2; CDR3: ASSPERAPTTGELF
J: TRBJ1-1; V: TRBV19; CDR3: ASSIFGGANTEAF
J: TRBJ2-3; V: TRBV6-1; CDR3: ASMTQTDTQY
J: TRBJ1-2; V: TRBV5-4; CDR3: ASSHPGQPAEDYGYT
J: TRBJ1-6; V: TRBV9; CDR3: ASSKGGGPYNSPLH
J: TRBJ2-6; V: TRBV10-3; CDR3: AIHGGQGANVLT
J: TRBJ2-7; V: TRBV5-1; CDR3: ASSLAIPGEQY
J: TRBJ1-3; V: TRBV28; CDR3: ASRGDRGYGNTIY
J: TRBJ2-5; V: TRBV2; CDR3: ASSERRGAGETQY
J: TRBJ2-5; V: TRBV28; CDR3: ASCRLADQETQY
J: TRBJ2-7; V: TRBV28; CDR3: ASSLVGTASYEQY
J: TRBJ2-5; V: TRBV7-7; CDR3: ASSLGLAGTGSTQY
J: TRBJ1-6; V: TRBV13; CDR3: ASSPGRGPLH
J: TRBJ2-5; V: TRBV11-1; CDR3: ASSPGTSGRWAETQY
J: TRBJ2-3; V: TRBV29-1; CDR3: SVDSWTGSTDTQY
J: TRBJ2-5; V: TRBV5-4; CDR3: ASSGSGGRQETQY
J: TRBJ1-2; V: TRBV7-9; CDR3: ASSLPGPGDGYT
J: TRBJ2-7; V: TRBV27; CDR3: ASSVGQGYEQY